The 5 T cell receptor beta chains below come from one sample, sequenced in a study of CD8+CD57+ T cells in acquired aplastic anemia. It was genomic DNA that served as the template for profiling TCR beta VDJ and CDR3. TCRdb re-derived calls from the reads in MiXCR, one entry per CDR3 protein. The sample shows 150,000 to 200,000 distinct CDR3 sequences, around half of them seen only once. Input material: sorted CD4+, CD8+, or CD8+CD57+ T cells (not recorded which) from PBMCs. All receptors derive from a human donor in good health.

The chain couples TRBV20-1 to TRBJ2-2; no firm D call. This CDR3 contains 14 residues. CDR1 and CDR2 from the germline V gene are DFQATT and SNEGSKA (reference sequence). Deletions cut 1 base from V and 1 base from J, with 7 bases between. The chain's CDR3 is CSARGPQNTGELFF. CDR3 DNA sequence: TGCAGTGCTAGAGGCCCTCAGAACACCGGGGAGCTGTTTTTT.

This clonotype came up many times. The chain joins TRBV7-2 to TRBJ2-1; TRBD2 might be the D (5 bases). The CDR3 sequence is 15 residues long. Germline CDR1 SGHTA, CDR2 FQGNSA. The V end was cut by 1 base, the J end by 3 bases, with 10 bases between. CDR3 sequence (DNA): TGTGCCAGCAGCTTAGACGGGATCGGCTACAATGAGCAGTTCTTC. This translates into CASSLDGIGYNEQFF. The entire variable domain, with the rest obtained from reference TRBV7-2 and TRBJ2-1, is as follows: GAGVSQSPSNKVTEKGKDVELRCDPISGHTALYWYRQSLGQGLEFLIYFQGNSAPDKSGLPSDRFSAERTGGSVSTLTIQRTQQEDSAVYLCASSLDGIGYNEQFFGPGTRLTVL.

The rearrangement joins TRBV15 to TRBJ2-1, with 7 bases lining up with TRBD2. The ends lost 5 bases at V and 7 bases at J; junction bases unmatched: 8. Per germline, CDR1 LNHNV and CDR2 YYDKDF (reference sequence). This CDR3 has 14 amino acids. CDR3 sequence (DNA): TGTGCCACCAGCTCCCGGGACTACCTTAATGAGCAGTTCTTC. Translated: CATSSRDYLNEQFF.

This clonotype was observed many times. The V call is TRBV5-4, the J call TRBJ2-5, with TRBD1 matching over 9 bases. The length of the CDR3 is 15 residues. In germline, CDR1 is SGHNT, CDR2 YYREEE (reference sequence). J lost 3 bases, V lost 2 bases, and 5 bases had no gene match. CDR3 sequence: CASSFNRGLKETQYF. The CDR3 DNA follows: TGTGCCAGCAGCTTTAACAGGGGGCTCAAAGAGACCCAGTACTTC.

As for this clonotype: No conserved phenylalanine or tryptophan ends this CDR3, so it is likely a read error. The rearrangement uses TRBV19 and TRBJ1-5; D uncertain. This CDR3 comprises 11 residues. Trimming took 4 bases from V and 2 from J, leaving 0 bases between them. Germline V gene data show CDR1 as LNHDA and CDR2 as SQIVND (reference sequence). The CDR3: CASSSNQPQHS. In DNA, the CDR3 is TGTGCCAGTAGTAGCAATCAGCCCCAGCATTCT.